A selection of T cell receptor beta chains follows, all from one sample in a study of cytomegalovirus exposure and HLA in healthy donors. The repertoire was sequenced with immunoSEQ multiplex PCR; TCRdb's copy has only in-frame clones and lacks some. The sample records fewer than 150,000 clones, about four fifths being singletons. Sequencing was carried out using PBMCs. These receptors all stem from a young man in good health. The CDR3 runs from the conserved cysteine through the conserved F or W.

j_call v_call cdr3_aa
TRBJ1-2 TRBV6-1 CASSDWGGYGYTF
TRBJ1-2 TRBV18 CASSPSEGGLYGYTF
TRBJ2-3 TRBV19 CASSTQGLDTQYF
TRBJ2-7 TRBV27 CASSLSTGFEQYF
TRBJ2-7 TRBV28 CASSSTSYEQYF
TRBJ2-1 TRBV5-6 CASSPTSGTFYNEQFF
TRBJ1-2 TRBV27 CASRPTDSGFYGYTF
TRBJ2-5 TRBV13 CASSAGTRQDF
TRBJ2-5 TRBV7-8 CASSLGLAGTETQYF
TRBJ2-1 TRBV28 CASSLGGLTYNEQFF
TRBJ1-1 TRBV29-1 CSVELHAANTEAFF
TRBJ2-3 TRBV23-1 CASSQSLTSGSADTQYF
TRBJ1-2 TRBV6-5 CASSAGPNYGYTF
TRBJ2-4 TRBV27 CASSLRDRENIQYF
TRBJ1-1 TRBV30 CAWGRKNTEAFF
TRBJ2-7 TRBV4-1 CASSQPDGRAYEQYF
TRBJ2-1 TRBV9 CASSVKEREKFF
TRBJ2-7 TRBV11-2 CASSAYRGDEQYF
TRBJ2-7 TRBV6-5 CASSLAGGASEQYF
TRBJ1-2 TRBV28 CASSREGVRYGYTF
TRBJ2-7 TRBV7-2 CASSTTGTSGTYEQYF
TRBJ2-1 TRBV25-1 CASSEGGQGERRSNEQFF
TRBJ2-7 TRBV19 CASNKDRQRGEQYF
TRBJ2-5 TRBV6-1 CASSELGLQETQYF
TRBJ2-1 TRBV9 CASSAFGTSGKNEQFF
TRBJ2-2 TRBV9 CASSVGGNTGELFF
TRBJ1-5 TRBV7-2 CASSSIPRGGQPQHF
TRBJ1-1 TRBV6-5 CASNTGTGHTEAFF
TRBJ1-2 TRBV2 CASSDRGGYGYTF
TRBJ2-1 TRBV30 CAWSLQIREQFF
TRBJ1-5 TRBV19 CATGDLGQPQHF
TRBJ2-7 TRBV5-6 CASSFPVRGYEQYF
TRBJ1-2 TRBV5-1 CASSSGTAEPGYTF
TRBJ1-3 TRBV25-1 CTSSEPTGLFPGNTIYF
TRBJ2-3 TRBV23-1 CASSQSVRCRVEDTQYF
TRBJ2-1 TRBV7-9 CASSLPGGNEQFF
TRBJ2-1 TRBV5-6 CASSLDWTSVDEQFF